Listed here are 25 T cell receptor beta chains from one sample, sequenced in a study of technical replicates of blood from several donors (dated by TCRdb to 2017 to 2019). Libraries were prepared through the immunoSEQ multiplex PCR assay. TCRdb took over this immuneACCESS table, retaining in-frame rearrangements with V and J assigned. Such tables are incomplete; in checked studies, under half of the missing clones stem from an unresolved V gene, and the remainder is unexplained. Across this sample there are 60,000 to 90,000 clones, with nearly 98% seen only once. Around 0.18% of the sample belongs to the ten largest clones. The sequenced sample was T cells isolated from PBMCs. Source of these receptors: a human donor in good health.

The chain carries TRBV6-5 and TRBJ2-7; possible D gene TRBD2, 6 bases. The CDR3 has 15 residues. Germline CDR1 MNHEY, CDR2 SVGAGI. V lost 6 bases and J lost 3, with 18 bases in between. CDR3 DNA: TGTGCCAGCAGCCGGGGGAGTTTAGGGCTCTACGAGCAGTACTTC. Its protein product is CASSRGSLGLYEQYF.

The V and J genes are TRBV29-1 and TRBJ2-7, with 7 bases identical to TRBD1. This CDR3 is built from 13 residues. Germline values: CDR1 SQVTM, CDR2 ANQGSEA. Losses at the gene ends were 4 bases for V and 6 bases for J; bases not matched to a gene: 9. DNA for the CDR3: TGCAGCGTTGGCTTAGACAGGGTGGGCGAGCAGTACTTC. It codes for CSVGLDRVGEQYF.

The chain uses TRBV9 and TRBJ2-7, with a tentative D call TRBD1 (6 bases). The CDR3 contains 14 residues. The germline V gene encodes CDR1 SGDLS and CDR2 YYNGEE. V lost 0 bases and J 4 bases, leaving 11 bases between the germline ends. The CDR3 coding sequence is TGTGCCAGCAGCGTAGGTCCAGGGGAATACGAGCAGTACTTC. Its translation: CASSVGPGEYEQYF.

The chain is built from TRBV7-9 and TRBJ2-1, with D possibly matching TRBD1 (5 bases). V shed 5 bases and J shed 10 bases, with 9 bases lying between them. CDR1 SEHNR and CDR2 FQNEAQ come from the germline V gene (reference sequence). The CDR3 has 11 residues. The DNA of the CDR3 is TGTGCCAGCAGCCCTCAGGGAGAGCAGTTCTTC. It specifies CASSPQGEQFF.

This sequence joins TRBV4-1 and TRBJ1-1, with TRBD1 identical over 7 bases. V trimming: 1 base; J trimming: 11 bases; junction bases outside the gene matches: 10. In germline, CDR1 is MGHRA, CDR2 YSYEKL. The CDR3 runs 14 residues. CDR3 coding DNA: TGCGCCAGCAGCCAAGGGCGACAGGGATGGGGCGCTTTCTTT. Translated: CASSQGRQGWGAFF.

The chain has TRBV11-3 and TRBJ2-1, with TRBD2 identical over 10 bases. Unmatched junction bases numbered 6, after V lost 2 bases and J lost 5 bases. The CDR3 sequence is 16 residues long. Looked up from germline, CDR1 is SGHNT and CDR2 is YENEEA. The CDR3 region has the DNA TGTGCCAGCAGCTTATCAACTAGCGGGGTGGACAATGAGCAGTTCTTC. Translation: CASSLSTSGVDNEQFF.

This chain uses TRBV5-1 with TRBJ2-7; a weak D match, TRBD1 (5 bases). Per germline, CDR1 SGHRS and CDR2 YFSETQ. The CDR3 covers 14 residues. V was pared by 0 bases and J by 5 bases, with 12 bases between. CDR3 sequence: CASSLGLVGHEQYF. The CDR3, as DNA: TGCGCCAGCAGCTTGGGGCTAGTGGGGCACGAGCAGTACTTC.

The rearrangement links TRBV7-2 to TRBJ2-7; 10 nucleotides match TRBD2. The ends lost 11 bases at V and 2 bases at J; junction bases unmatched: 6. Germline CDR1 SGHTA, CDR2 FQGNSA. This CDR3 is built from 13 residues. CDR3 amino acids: CASGLAVAYEQYF. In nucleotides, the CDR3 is TGTGCCTCCGGACTAGCGGTTGCCTACGAGCAGTACTTC.

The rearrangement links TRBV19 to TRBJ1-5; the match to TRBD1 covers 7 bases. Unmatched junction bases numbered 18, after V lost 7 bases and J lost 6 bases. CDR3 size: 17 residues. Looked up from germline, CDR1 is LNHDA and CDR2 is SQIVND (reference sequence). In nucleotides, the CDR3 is TGTGCCAGTACTCCATCCTTGAGACAGGGTTCATTTCAGCCCCAGCATTTT. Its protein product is CASTPSLRQGSFQPQHF.

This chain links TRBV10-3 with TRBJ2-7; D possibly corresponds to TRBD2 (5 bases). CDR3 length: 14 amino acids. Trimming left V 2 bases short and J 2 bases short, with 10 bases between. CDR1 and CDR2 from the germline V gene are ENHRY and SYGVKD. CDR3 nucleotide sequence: TGTGCCATCAGTGAGGCGGACTGGACCTACGAGCAGTACTTC. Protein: CAISEADWTYEQYF.

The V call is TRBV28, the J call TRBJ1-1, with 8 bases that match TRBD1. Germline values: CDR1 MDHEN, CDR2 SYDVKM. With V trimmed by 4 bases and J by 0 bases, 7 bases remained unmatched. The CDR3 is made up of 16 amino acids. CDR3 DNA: TGTGCCAGCAGTTCAGGGGGCTCGGCCATGAACACTGAAGCTTTCTTT. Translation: CASSSGGSAMNTEAFF.

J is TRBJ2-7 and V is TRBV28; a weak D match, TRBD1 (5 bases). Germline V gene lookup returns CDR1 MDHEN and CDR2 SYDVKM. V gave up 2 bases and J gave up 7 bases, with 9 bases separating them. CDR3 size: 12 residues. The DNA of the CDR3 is TGTGCCAGCAGTTTACCGCAGGGTGAGCAGTACTTC. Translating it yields CASSLPQGEQYF.

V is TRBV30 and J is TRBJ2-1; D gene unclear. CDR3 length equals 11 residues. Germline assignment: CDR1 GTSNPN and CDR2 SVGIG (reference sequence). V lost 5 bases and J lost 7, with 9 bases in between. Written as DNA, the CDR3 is TGTGCCTGGGGTAGAGGTAATGAGCAGTTCTTC. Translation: CAWGRGNEQFF.

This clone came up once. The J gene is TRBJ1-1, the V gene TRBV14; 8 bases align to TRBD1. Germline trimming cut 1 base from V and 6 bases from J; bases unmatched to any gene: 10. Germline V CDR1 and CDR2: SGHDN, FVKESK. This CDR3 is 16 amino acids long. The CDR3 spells CASSQVPRDRPPEAFF. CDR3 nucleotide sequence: TGTGCCAGCAGCCAAGTTCCTCGGGACAGGCCACCTGAAGCTTTCTTT.

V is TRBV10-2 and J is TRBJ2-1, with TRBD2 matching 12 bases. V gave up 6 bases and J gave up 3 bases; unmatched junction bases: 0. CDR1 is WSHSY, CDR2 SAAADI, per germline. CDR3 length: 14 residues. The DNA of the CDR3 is TGCGCCAGCAGACTAGCGGGGGGCTACAATGAGCAGTTCTTC. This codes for CASRLAGGYNEQFF.

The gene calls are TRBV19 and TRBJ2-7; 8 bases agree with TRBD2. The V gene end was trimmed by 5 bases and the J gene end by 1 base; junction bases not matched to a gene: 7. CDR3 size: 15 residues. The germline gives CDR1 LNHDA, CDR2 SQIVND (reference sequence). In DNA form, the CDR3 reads TGTGCCAGTAGTGCCCAAGCGGGGGCGTCCTACGAGCAGTACTTC. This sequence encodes CASSAQAGASYEQYF.

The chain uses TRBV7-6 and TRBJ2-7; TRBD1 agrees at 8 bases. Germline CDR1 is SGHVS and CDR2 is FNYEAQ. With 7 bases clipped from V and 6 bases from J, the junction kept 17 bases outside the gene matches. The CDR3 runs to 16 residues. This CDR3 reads CASTPFNGQGMGEQYF. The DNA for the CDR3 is TGTGCCAGCACCCCCTTCAACGGACAGGGAATGGGCGAGCAGTACTTC.

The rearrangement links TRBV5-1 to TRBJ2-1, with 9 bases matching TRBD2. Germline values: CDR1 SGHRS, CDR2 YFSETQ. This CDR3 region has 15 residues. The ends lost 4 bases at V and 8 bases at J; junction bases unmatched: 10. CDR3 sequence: CASSAGTSSIYEQFF. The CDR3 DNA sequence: TGCGCCAGCAGCGCCGGGACTAGCAGTATATATGAGCAGTTCTTC. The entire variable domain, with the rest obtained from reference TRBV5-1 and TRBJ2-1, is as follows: KAGVTQTPRYLIKTRGQQVTLSCSPISGHRSVSWYQQTPGQGLQFLFEYFSETQRNKGNFPGRFSGRQFSNSRSEMNVSTLELGDSALYLCASSAGTSSIYEQFFGPGTRLTVL.

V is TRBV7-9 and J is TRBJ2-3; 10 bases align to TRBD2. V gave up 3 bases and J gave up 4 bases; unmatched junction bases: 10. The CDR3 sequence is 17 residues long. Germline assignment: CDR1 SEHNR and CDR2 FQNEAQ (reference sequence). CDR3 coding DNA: TGTGCCAGCAGCTTCGGCCGCAGCGGGGGGGCATCAGATACGCAGTATTTT. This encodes CASSFGRSGGASDTQYF.

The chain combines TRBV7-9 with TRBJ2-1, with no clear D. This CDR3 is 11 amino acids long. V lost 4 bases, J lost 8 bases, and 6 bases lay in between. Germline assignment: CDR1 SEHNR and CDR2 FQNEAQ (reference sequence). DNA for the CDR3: TGTGCCAGCAGCTACGCAGATGAGCAGTTCTTC. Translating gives CASSYADEQFF.

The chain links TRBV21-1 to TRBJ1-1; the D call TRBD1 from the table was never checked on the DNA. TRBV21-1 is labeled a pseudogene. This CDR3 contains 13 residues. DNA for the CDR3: TGTGCCAGCAGCAAAAGACAGGGTCCCGAAGCTTTCTTT. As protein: CASSKRQGPEAFF.

This chain's CDR3 is CASSPRDRDSDEQFF. CDR3 sequence (DNA): TGCGCCAGCAGCCCCCGGGACAGGGATTCCGATGAGCAGTTCTTC. The V call is TRBV4-1, the J call TRBJ2-1; 9 nucleotides agree with TRBD1. The germline gives CDR1 MGHRA, CDR2 YSYEKL. V shed 4 bases, J shed 8 bases, and the junction held 9 bases outside the gene matches. The CDR3 is made up of 15 amino acids.

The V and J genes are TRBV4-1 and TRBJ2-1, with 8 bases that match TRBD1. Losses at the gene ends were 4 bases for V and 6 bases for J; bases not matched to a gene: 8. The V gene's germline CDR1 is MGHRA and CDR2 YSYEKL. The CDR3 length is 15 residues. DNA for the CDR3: TGCGCCAGCAGCCCCCCAGGGGGCAGGGGCAATGAGCAGTTCTTC. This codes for CASSPPGGRGNEQFF.

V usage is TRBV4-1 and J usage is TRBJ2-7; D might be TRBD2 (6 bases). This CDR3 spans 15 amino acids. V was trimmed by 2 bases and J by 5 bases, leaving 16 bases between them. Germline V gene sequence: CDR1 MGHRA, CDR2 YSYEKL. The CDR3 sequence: CASSQRVRGTHEQYF. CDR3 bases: TGCGCCAGCAGCCAAAGAGTACGGGGGACCCACGAGCAGTACTTC.

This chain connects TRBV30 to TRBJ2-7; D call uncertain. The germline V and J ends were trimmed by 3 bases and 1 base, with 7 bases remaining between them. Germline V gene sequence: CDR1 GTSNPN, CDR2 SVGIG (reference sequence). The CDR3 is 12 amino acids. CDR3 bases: TGTGCCTGGAGCCCCACTTCCTACGAGCAGTACTTC. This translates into CAWSPTSYEQYF.